Listed here are 13 T cell receptor beta chains from one sample, sequenced in a study of T cell responses to AZD1222 COVID-19 vaccine. Profiling relied on immunoSEQ multiplex PCR, and the TCRdb table lists in-frame clones only, not all of them. The repertoire includes around 72,000 clones, roughly four fifths of them detected once, and about 5.8% sits in the top ten. Sequenced material: peripheral blood, taken on day 0 of AZD1222 vaccination. The receptors originated from an adult in good health.

This chain joins TRBV9 and TRBJ2-7; 8 positions match TRBD1. The CDR3 consists of 14 residues. Losses at the gene ends were 4 bases for V and 3 bases for J; bases not matched to a gene: 6. Germline V gene data show CDR1 as SGDLS and CDR2 as YYNGEE. The CDR3 protein is CASSPNTGGYEQYF. CDR3 nucleotides: TGTGCCAGCAGCCCGAACACAGGGGGCTACGAGCAGTACTTC.

The chain links TRBV7-2 to TRBJ2-5; the match to TRBD1 covers 10 bases. Trimming removed 5 bases from V and 1 base from J; junction bases left unmatched: 7. Germline CDR1 and CDR2: SGHTA and FQGNSA. This CDR3 has 16 amino acids. CDR3 DNA: TGTGCCAGCAGCCTAGGACAGGGGGGAGCCCAAGAGACCCAGTACTTC. Translation: CASSLGQGGAQETQYF.

The chain uses TRBV11-2 and TRBJ2-3; 8 bases align to TRBD1. Germline V gene data show CDR1 as SGHAT and CDR2 as FQNNGV. V gave up 5 bases and J gave up 3 bases; unmatched junction bases: 4. CDR3 length equals 14 residues. The CDR3: CASSARGQTDTQYF. In DNA form, the CDR3 reads TGTGCCAGCAGCGCCAGGGGGCAGACAGATACGCAGTATTTT.

The gene calls are TRBV29-1 and TRBJ2-3, with D possibly TRBD2 on 6 matching bases. The CDR3 length is 14 residues. V was shortened by 4 bases and J by 4 bases, with 15 bases between the two germline ends. The germline CDR1 and CDR2 sequences are SQVTM and ANQGSEA. As DNA, the CDR3 is TGCAGCGTTGGAGGACGGGGGAATTCAGATACGCAGTATTTT. As protein: CSVGGRGNSDTQYF.

The chain has TRBV9 and TRBJ2-2; D ambiguous. The CDR3 is 12 residues long. Germline V gene lookup returns CDR1 SGDLS and CDR2 YYNGEE. Trimming pared 0 bases from V and 8 bases from J, leaving 5 bases between. CDR3 protein: CASSVGRGELFF. In DNA, the CDR3 is TGTGCCAGCAGCGTAGGGAGAGGGGAGCTGTTTTTT.

The CDR3 region is CASSSGPANSPLHF. The CDR3 nucleotides are TGTGCCAGCAGCTCGGGACCGGCTAATTCACCCCTCCACTTT. This chain joins TRBV11-2 and TRBJ1-6; TRBD1 might be the D (5 bases). The germline V gene encodes CDR1 SGHAT and CDR2 FQNNGV. Trimming removed 4 bases at V and 6 bases at J, with 10 bases between. CDR3 size: 14 residues.

The V and J genes are TRBV5-6 and TRBJ2-2; D is tentatively TRBD1 or TRBD2 (5 bases each). From germline, CDR1 is SGHDT and CDR2 YYEEEE. V was clipped by 4 bases and J by 0 bases, with 13 bases between them. This CDR3 is 16 amino acids long. The CDR3: CASSPRRDANTGELFF. For the CDR3, the DNA is TGTGCCAGCAGCCCTCGCCGGGACGCGAACACCGGGGAGCTGTTTTTT.

The gene calls are TRBV5-1 and TRBJ1-2; no clear D. V dropped 4 bases and J dropped 3 bases, with 10 bases sitting between them. This CDR3 is 13 amino acids long. Germline CDR1 reads SGHRS; CDR2 reads YFSETQ. CDR3 DNA: TGCGCCAGCAGCCACCGTCGGGACTATGGCTACACCTTC. Translated, it gives CASSHRRDYGYTF.

This clone was seen a few times. The chain employs TRBV7-9 and TRBJ1-3; 7 bases align to TRBD1. V shed 7 bases and J 0 bases; nucleotides not matched to a gene: 3. Germline values: CDR1 SEHNR, CDR2 FQNEAQ (reference sequence). This CDR3 comprises 14 residues. The CDR3 nucleotides read TGTGCCAGCACACGACAGGGCTCTGGAAACACCATATATTTT. Translated: CASTRQGSGNTIYF.

The chain has TRBV12-3 or TRBV12-4 and TRBJ2-5; D might be TRBD1 (5 bases). Trimming took 5 bases from V and 5 from J, leaving 12 bases between them. The CDR3 is 13 amino acids. CDR3 sequence (DNA): TGTGCCAGCAGTAAGGGGATGGGGGAGACCCAGTACTTC. Amino acids: CASSKGMGETQYF.

Concerning this clone itself: Other DNA sequences within the sample encode an identical CDR3. The chain has TRBV12-3 or TRBV12-4 and TRBJ2-1; D gene ambiguous. The CDR3 contains 12 residues. V was cut by 4 bases and J by 2 bases, with 3 bases left in between. The CDR3 coding sequence is TGTGCCAGCAGTTACGCCTACAATGAGCAGTTCTTC. Translation gives CASSYAYNEQFF.

The V call is TRBV4-1, the J call TRBJ2-7; D remains ambiguous. Germline V gene sequence: CDR1 MGHRA, CDR2 YSYEKL. V lost 4 bases, J lost 3 bases, and 10 bases lay in between. The CDR3 has 13 amino acids. The CDR3 DNA follows: TGCGCCAGCAGCCTGGGTCTCAACTACGAGCAGTACTTC. Protein: CASSLGLNYEQYF.

The chain links TRBV12-3 or TRBV12-4 to TRBJ2-2, with a possible D match to TRBD2 (7 bases). Trimming removed 7 bases from V and 6 bases from J, with 12 bases in between. The CDR3 runs 13 residues. The chain's CDR3 is CASTKGGPGELFF. The CDR3 coding sequence is TGTGCCAGCACCAAGGGGGGGCCCGGGGAGCTGTTTTTT.